The rows below give T cell receptor beta chains drawn from one sample of a study of blood T cells in healthy people across ages. TCRdb used MiXCR to reprocess the 5' RACE reads, holding one entry per CDR3 protein. This table holds about a million distinct CDR3 sequences, roughly two fifths found once. The sample taken for sequencing was blood. Receptors originate from a man aged 18 to 29 in good health. CDR3s include the opening cysteine and the closing phenylalanine or tryptophan. A D gene is named only where the DNA matches it firmly. Size is omitted from some rows. Given values are once, few, many or a class for expanded clones.

abundance	v_gene	j_gene	len	d_gene	CDR3nt	CDR3aa
few	TRBV4-2	TRBJ2-1	17	TRBD2	TGTGCCAGCAGCCAAGTAAGGACTAGCGGGGGGGGCAATGAGCAGTTCTTC	CASSQVRTSGGGNEQFF
-	TRBV20-1	TRBJ2-1	13	-	TGCAGTGCCCGGGGGGACAGTTCCTACGAGCAGTTCTTC	CSARGDSSYEQFF
few	TRBV27	TRBJ2-4	12	-	TGTGCCAGGGACCAAGCCAAAAACATTCAGTACTTC	CARDQAKNIQYF
few	TRBV30	TRBJ2-3	15	-	TGTGCCTGGAGTCTGATTAGGGACATTACAGATACGCAGTATTTT	CAWSLIRDITDTQYF
-	TRBV5-5	TRBJ2-5	15	TRBD1	TGTGCCAGCAGTTTTGGGACAGCTAGTAGGAATGAGCAGTACTTC	CASSFGTASRNEQYF
-	TRBV13	TRBJ2-3	16	-	TGTGCCAGCAGCTTAGGGGCCGGCCACAGCACAGATACGCAGTATTTT	CASSLGAGHSTDTQYF
few	TRBV7-2	TRBJ1-2	14	-	TGTGCCAGCAGCTTAGGGGGAAGTCTGCGTGGCTACACCTTC	CASSLGGSLRGYTF
-	TRBV7-9	TRBJ1-1	12	TRBD1	TGTGCCAGCAGCCCGTCAGACAGGGTAGCTTTCTTT	CASSPSDRVAFF
many	TRBV12-3/TRBV12-4	TRBJ2-7	14	-	TGTGCCAGCACCCTCGGGCACGCACTTTACGAGCAGTACTTC	CASTLGHALYEQYF
-	TRBV29-1	TRBJ2-1	14	TRBD1	TGCAGCGTTGTGGCTCAAGGGGGCCGCAATGAGCAGTTCTTC	CSVVAQGGRNEQFF
-	TRBV5-1	TRBJ1-2	14	-	TGCGCCAGCAGCTTGGCCGTGACGGACTATGGCTACACCTTC	CASSLAVTDYGYTF
-	TRBV20-1	TRBJ2-5	19	-	TGCAGTGTCGCGAGGTTTGACAGTGACAGGAACGTGCTCGAAGAGACCCAGTACTTC	CSVARFDSDRNVLEETQYF
-	TRBV7-9	TRBJ1-1	16	-	TGTGCCAGCAGCCCAATACGGGGACCAGCCAAGGATAGAGCTTTCTTT	CASSPIRGPAKDRAFF
-	TRBV2	TRBJ1-5	13	-	TGTGCCAGCAGCCTCCCGGCGAATCAGCCCCAGCATTTT	CASSLPANQPQHF
-	TRBV2	TRBJ2-7	14	TRBD1	TGTGCCAGCAGTCCCGACAGGGTACAGTACGAGCAGTACTTC	CASSPDRVQYEQYF
many	TRBV12-3/TRBV12-4	TRBJ2-7	11	-	TGTACTGGGAGAGGGGACTACGAGCAGTACTTC	CTGRGDYEQYF
few	TRBV27	TRBJ1-2	15	-	TGTGCCAGCAGTTCCCTGGACGGGGCCAACTATGGCTACACCTTC	CASSSLDGANYGYTF
-	TRBV5-1	TRBJ2-1	15	-	TGCGCCAGCAGCGTAGGACAGTCAAGCTCCTACGAGCAGTTCTTC	CASSVGQSSSYEQFF
few	TRBV20-1	TRBJ1-5	13	-	TGCAGTGCTTACTCGCCTGAGTATCAGCCCCAGCATTTT	CSAYSPEYQPQHF
-	TRBV30	TRBJ1-2	13	-	TGTGCCTGGAGCCACCGTTCTAACTATGGCTACACCTTC	CAWSHRSNYGYTF
-	TRBV6-2/TRBV6-3	TRBJ2-7	15	-	TGTGCCAGCAGTTACTCGAGAGGGGGTGCCTACGAGCAGTACTTC	CASSYSRGGAYEQYF
-	TRBV7-6	TRBJ2-7	14	-	TGTGCCAGCAGCTTAGGCAGAGCTGTCGACGAGCAGTACTTC	CASSLGRAVDEQYF
-	TRBV27	TRBJ1-6	17	-	TGTGCCAGCAGTTTCCAACCCGAACGAGAATTCGATTCACCCCTCCACTTT	CASSFQPEREFDSPLHF
-	TRBV6-6	TRBJ1-2	16	-	TGTGCCAGCAGGACAATGCGTCCTCAAACTAACTATGGCTACACCTTC	CASRTMRPQTNYGYTF
few	TRBV9	TRBJ2-1	11	-	TGTGCCAGCAGCTCCCGGCGTGAGCAGTTCTTC	CASSSRREQFF
few	TRBV12-3/TRBV12-4	TRBJ1-5	14	TRBD1	TGTGCCAGCAGTTTAGGACAGGGAGAACTCCCCCAGCATTTT	CASSLGQGELPQHF
-	TRBV12-3/TRBV12-4	TRBJ1-1	14	-	TGTGCCACCAACCAGGCAGGGCACGGTACTGAAGCTTTCTTT	CATNQAGHGTEAFF
-	TRBV10-3	TRBJ1-2	15	-	TGTGCCATCAGCTCCGACGCGGGAAGGTTGAATGGCTACACCTTC	CAISSDAGRLNGYTF
-	TRBV12-3/TRBV12-4	TRBJ1-4	14	TRBD1	TGTGCCAGCAGACCCGGGACAGCTAGTGAAAAACTGTTTTTT	CASRPGTASEKLFF
-	TRBV10-3	TRBJ1-5	13	TRBD1	TGTGCCATCTCGACAGGGTTCAATCAGCCCCAGCATTTT	CAISTGFNQPQHF
-	TRBV7-8	TRBJ2-5	15	TRBD2	TGTGCCAGCAGCTTAACGCGGGGGGGCACAGAGACCCAGTACTTC	CASSLTRGGTETQYF
-	TRBV27	TRBJ1-4	18	TRBD1	TGTGCCAGCAGTTTATTGGGGACAGGGGGCAATTTTAATGAAAAACTGTTTTTT	CASSLLGTGGNFNEKLFF
few	TRBV6-2/TRBV6-3	TRBJ2-4	14	-	TGTGCCAGCAGCTATGGAGGTTCCAAAAACATTCAGTACTTC	CASSYGGSKNIQYF
few	TRBV15	TRBJ1-3	17	TRBD1	TGTGCCACCAGCAGAGACCCCGGACAGGGACCTGGAAACACCATATATTTT	CATSRDPGQGPGNTIYF
few	TRBV4-1	TRBJ1-5	15	-	TGCGCCAGCAGCCAAGGAGTGGACAGTAGGCAGCCCCAGCATTTT	CASSQGVDSRQPQHF
few	TRBV28	TRBJ1-5	15	-	TGTGCCAGCAGAGATGGGGGAGTCAGCAATCAGCCCCAGCATTTT	CASRDGGVSNQPQHF
-	TRBV12-3/TRBV12-4	TRBJ2-6	12	-	TGTGCCATCCCCTCTGGGGCCAACGTCCTGACTTTC	CAIPSGANVLTF
-	TRBV4-2	TRBJ1-5	16	TRBD1	TGTGCCAGCAGCCAACCCTACAGGGGTAGGGATCAGCCCCAGCATTTT	CASSQPYRGRDQPQHF
-	TRBV20-1	TRBJ2-1	13	-	TGCAGTGCTAGAAGCTACACGGACAATGAGCAGTTCTTC	CSARSYTDNEQFF
many	TRBV29-1	TRBJ2-1	15	-	TGCAGCGTAGAAAGAAGACAGGCTACCTACAATGAGCAGTTCTTC	CSVERRQATYNEQFF
few	TRBV20-1	TRBJ1-4	16	-	TGCAGTGCTAGGGGCCAGGAGTTAATAACTAATGAAAAACTGTTTTTT	CSARGQELITNEKLFF
-	TRBV6-1	TRBJ2-3	18	TRBD2	TGTGCCAGCAGGACCCATTCAACTAGCGGGGGGAGGGCAGATACGCAGTATTTT	CASRTHSTSGGRADTQYF
-	TRBV27	TRBJ2-7	13	-	TGTGCCAGCAGTTGTGGAGCTTCTGGGGCCCAGTACTTC	CASSCGASGAQYF
-	TRBV15	TRBJ1-1	17	-	TGTGCCACCAGCAGAGATAGATTGGCAGTGCAGAACACTGAAGCTTTCTTT	CATSRDRLAVQNTEAFF
few	TRBV12-3/TRBV12-4	TRBJ2-1	16	TRBD2	TGTGCCAGCAGTTTAGCGACTAGCGGATCGACGAATGAGCAGTTCTTC	CASSLATSGSTNEQFF
few	TRBV30	TRBJ1-5	15	-	TGTGCCTGGAGTATAGGGACCTATAGCAATCAGCCCCAGCATTTT	CAWSIGTYSNQPQHF
few	TRBV27	TRBJ1-4	16	-	TGTGCCAGCAGTCCCATCCTTGGCAAGGGAAAGGAAAAACTGTTTTTT	CASSPILGKGKEKLFF
few	TRBV27	TRBJ2-1	15	-	TGTGCCAGCAGTTACCGAACTACGTCCTACAATGAGCAGTTCTTC	CASSYRTTSYNEQFF
-	TRBV7-8	TRBJ1-1	15	-	TGTGCCAGCAGCCCCTACGGAGACCGGGGTACTGAAGCTTTCTTT	CASSPYGDRGTEAFF
-	TRBV12-3/TRBV12-4	TRBJ2-1	15	TRBD2	TGTGCCAGCAGACCCGGGACTAGCGGGTACAATGAGCAGTTCTTC	CASRPGTSGYNEQFF
-	TRBV20-1	TRBJ1-5	14	-	TGCAGTGCTAAGGACGCTCGGAGCAATCAGCCCCAGCATTTT	CSAKDARSNQPQHF
-	TRBV4-3	TRBJ1-4	13	-	TGCGCCAGCAGCCAAGAAGGGAGAGAAGGACTGTTTTTT	CASSQEGREGLFF
once	TRBV27	TRBJ1-2	14	-	TGTGCCAGCAGCCAGGGACGGGGGTTCTATGGCTACACCTTC	CASSQGRGFYGYTF
-	TRBV29-1	TRBJ2-1	15	TRBD2	TGCAGCGTTGATGGACTAGCGGGGGGGTACAATGAGCAGTTCTTC	CSVDGLAGGYNEQFF